These 19 T cell receptor beta chains were all obtained from the same sample, sequenced in a study of lymphopenia after photon versus proton radiotherapy. TCRdb keeps only in-frame clones here, not all; method: immunoSEQ multiplex PCR. This sample yields over 35,000 clones, of which approximately 86% are seen a single time; around a tenth belongs to the top ten. Sample: peripheral blood, taken from a patient treated with proton-based radiotherapy. Receptors were obtained from an older woman with pancreatic cancer. Some clones in this sample may be carry-over from other donors' samples.

This chain joins TRBV19 and TRBJ1-3, with a weak D call TRBD1 (5 bases). Trimming shortened V by 6 bases and J by 4 bases, and 16 bases separated the two germline ends. CDR1 and CDR2 from the germline V gene are LNHDA and SQIVND (reference sequence). CDR3 length: 15 residues. CDR3 sequence reads: CASSEQQGAGNTIYF. The DNA of the CDR3 is TGTGCCAGTAGCGAACAGCAGGGTGCCGGAAACACCATATATTTT.

The chain links TRBV5-1 to TRBJ2-7; 10 bases match TRBD1. Germline CDR1 is SGHRS and CDR2 is YFSETQ. The CDR3 consists of 15 residues. The trim removed 4 bases at V and 2 bases at J, leaving 6 bases unmatched. The CDR3 reads CASSPDGTGAYEQYF. CDR3 DNA sequence: TGCGCCAGCAGCCCCGATGGGACAGGGGCCTACGAGCAGTACTTC.

V is TRBV5-1 and J is TRBJ1-6; D possibly corresponds to TRBD1 (6 bases). The CDR3 has 15 amino acids. Looked up from germline, CDR1 is SGHRS and CDR2 is YFSETQ. Trimming took off 0 bases at V and 7 bases at J, with 11 bases between the two ends. The chain's CDR3 is CASSLDGGENSPLHF. The CDR3 DNA is TGCGCCAGCAGCTTGGACGGGGGCGAAAATTCACCCCTCCACTTT. Based on the CDR3 plus reference TRBV5-1 and TRBJ1-6, the full variable domain is KAGVTQTPRYLIKTRGQQVTLSCSPISGHRSVSWYQQTPGQGLQFLFEYFSETQRNKGNFPGRFSGRQFSNSRSEMNVSTLELGDSALYLCASSLDGGENSPLHFGNGTRLTVT.

The gene calls are TRBV29-1 and TRBJ1-4; D not resolved. This CDR3 contains 12 residues. V was shortened by 4 bases and J by 5 bases, with 8 bases between the two germline ends. From germline, CDR1 is SQVTM and CDR2 ANQGSEA. CDR3 DNA: TGCAGCGTTGGATGGGGAAATGAAAAACTGTTTTTT. Translation: CSVGWGNEKLFF.

The chain is built from TRBV7-2 and TRBJ1-4, with 8 nucleotides matching TRBD1. The CDR3 totals 15 residues. Germline V gene lookup returns CDR1 SGHTA and CDR2 FQGNSA. V lost 1 base and J lost 7; bases outside the gene matches: 5. The CDR3 DNA is TGTGCCAGCAGCTTAGTCGGACAGGGCGGTGAAAAACTGTTTTTT. It yields the protein CASSLVGQGGEKLFF.

This chain connects TRBV28 to TRBJ2-1, with D hard to call. V was shortened by 10 bases and J by 8 bases, with 24 bases between the two germline ends. Germline CDR1 and CDR2: MDHEN and SYDVKM. This CDR3 spans 15 amino acids. This CDR3 is CATLTPRTVLDEQFF. DNA for the CDR3: TGTGCCACCCTAACTCCTCGGACCGTCTTGGATGAGCAGTTCTTC.

This chain joins TRBV6-1 and TRBJ2-7; D could derive from TRBD1 or TRBD2 (6 bases each). Trimming removed 6 bases at V and 0 bases at J, with 15 bases between. Germline values: CDR1 MNHNS, CDR2 SASEGT. The CDR3 runs 15 residues. DNA for the CDR3: TGTGCCAGCAGGGGGGGCCTGGGGAGCTCCTACGAGCAGTACTTC. Amino acid sequence: CASRGGLGSSYEQYF.

The V and J genes are TRBV7-2 and TRBJ1-6; D uncertain. Deletions cut 1 base from V and 4 bases from J, with 8 bases between. CDR3 length: 15 residues. CDR1 SGHTA and CDR2 FQGNSA come from the germline V gene. CDR3 nucleotide sequence: TGTGCCAGCAGCTTAGGAGACCCATATAATTCACCCCTCCACTTT. It specifies CASSLGDPYNSPLHF.

Only one count was recorded for this clone. The chain employs TRBV29-1 and TRBJ2-7; TRBD1 matches 7 bases. There are 13 residues in the CDR3. The V segment lost 4 bases and the J segment 6 bases; nucleotides outside the gene matches: 9. Germline V lookup: CDR1 SQVTM, CDR2 ANQGSEA. This CDR3 is CSVGDSAGGEQYF. CDR3 nucleotides: TGCAGCGTTGGGGATAGTGCAGGGGGCGAGCAGTACTTC.

This sequence joins TRBV27 and TRBJ2-1; no reliable D call. The CDR3 extends over 14 amino acids. V gave up 5 bases and J gave up 5 bases, with 13 bases separating them. Germline CDR1 MNHEY, CDR2 SMNVEV (reference sequence). The CDR3 loop is CASSPKVANNEQFF. The DNA for the CDR3 is TGTGCCAGCAGTCCCAAGGTTGCAAACAATGAGCAGTTCTTC.

This clone turned up a few times. V and J are TRBV7-8 and TRBJ2-7; 7 nucleotides align to TRBD2. Germline-derived CDR1 and CDR2 are SGHVS and FQNEAQ. The V and J ends lost 5 bases and 2 bases, in that order; junction bases with no gene match: 12. This CDR3 is 16 amino acids long. In nucleotides, the CDR3 is TGTGCCAGCAGCCCCGTGGGGCTAGCGGCCACCTACGAGCAGTACTTC. Protein product: CASSPVGLAATYEQYF.

This clone was found once. The rearrangement links TRBV30 to TRBJ1-6, with TRBD1 matching over 8 bases. From germline, CDR1 is GTSNPN and CDR2 SVGIG (reference sequence). Germline trimming cut 3 bases from V and 1 base from J; bases unmatched to any gene: 5. The CDR3 sequence is 16 residues long. CDR3 sequence: CAWRAGGRSYNSPLHF. The CDR3 DNA sequence: TGTGCCTGGAGGGCAGGGGGCCGTTCCTATAATTCACCCCTCCACTTT.

This clone was counted a few times. V is TRBV27 and J is TRBJ2-3; D unclear. Germline V CDR1 and CDR2: MNHEY, SMNVEV (reference sequence). Trimming took off 7 bases at V and 6 bases at J, with 8 bases between the two ends. The length of the CDR3 is 11 residues. CDR3 in DNA: TGTGCCAGCACCCGCCAGGATACGCAGTATTTT. Protein sequence: CASTRQDTQYF.

This rearrangement joins TRBV7-2 to TRBJ1-2, with TRBD1 matching over 10 bases. The length of the CDR3 is 16 residues. The germline gives CDR1 SGHTA, CDR2 FQGNSA. V shed 3 bases and J 4 bases; nucleotides not matched to a gene: 8. The CDR3 DNA follows: TGTGCCAGCAGCTTTACCGGGACAGGGGAAGGCTATGGCTACACCTTC. This encodes CASSFTGTGEGYGYTF.

The CDR3 region has the DNA TGTGCCAGCAGCTCCATGACAGGGAACACTGAAGCTTTCTTT. Its translation is CASSSMTGNTEAFF. The chain carries TRBV7-9 and TRBJ1-1, with TRBD1 as a possible D gene (6 bases). This CDR3 contains 14 residues. V lost 4 bases and J 1 base, leaving 10 bases between the germline ends. CDR1 SEHNR and CDR2 FQNEAQ come from the germline V gene (reference sequence).

The chain links TRBV11-2 to TRBJ2-1, with TRBD2 as a possible D gene (5 bases). Between the trimmed V and J ends, which lost 3 bases and 7 bases, there was a span of 13 bases. From germline, CDR1 is SGHAT and CDR2 FQNNGV. The CDR3 covers 14 residues. The CDR3 spells CASSFSDTGNEQFF. The CDR3 nucleotides read TGTGCCAGCAGCTTTAGCGATACGGGGAATGAGCAGTTCTTC.

This chain uses TRBV4-3 with TRBJ2-7; 7 positions match TRBD2. Germline V gives CDR1 LGHNA, CDR2 YSLEER. The CDR3 is made up of 15 amino acids. V lost 4 bases to trimming and J lost 2 bases; unmatched junction nucleotides: 8. Here the CDR3 reads CASSPSLAETYEQYF. CDR3 sequence (DNA): TGCGCCAGCAGCCCCTCCCTAGCGGAAACCTACGAGCAGTACTTC.

This chain joins TRBV4-3 and TRBJ2-1; 12 bases are shared with TRBD2. The trim removed 0 bases at V and 7 bases at J, leaving 7 bases unmatched. In germline, CDR1 is LGHNA, CDR2 YSLEER. CDR3 length equals 17 residues. The CDR3 spells CASSQDNRLAGVNEQFF. The CDR3 region has the DNA TGCGCCAGCAGCCAAGATAATCGACTAGCGGGAGTGAATGAGCAGTTCTTC.

The rearrangement links TRBV7-2 to TRBJ1-5; 9 bases line up with TRBD1. Germline-derived CDR1 and CDR2 are SGHTA and FQGNSA. The CDR3 contains 15 residues. The trim removed 5 bases at V and 4 bases at J, leaving 6 bases unmatched. The CDR3 reads CASSPVTGGNQPQHF. CDR3 bases: TGTGCCAGCAGCCCCGTGACAGGGGGGAATCAGCCCCAGCATTTT.